Only a few counts were recorded for the clone carrying this TCR beta chain. Trimming shortened V by 5 bases and J by 3 bases, and 11 bases separated the two germline ends. The CDR3 runs to 13 residues. The germline CDR1 and CDR2 sequences are MNHNY and SVGAGI (reference sequence). The source of the sample is a study of blood T cell repertoires in COVID-19. Turning to the study itself: Acute and convalescent COVID-19 samples came from the United States, Italy and Spain.

Clones were read by immunoSEQ multiplex PCR, and TCRdb kept only the in-frame ones, dropping some. The data contain 95,000 to 100,000 clones, about 80% of them singletons. The sequenced sample was peripheral blood. V usage is TRBV6-6 and J usage is TRBJ2-7; D might be TRBD1 (6 bases). This TCR was sampled from a human donor in a cohort sampled during active COVID-19. The CDR3 coding sequence is TGTGCCAGCAGTGTACAAGGGGGCTACGAGCAGTACTTC. Protein product: CASSVQGGYEQYF.